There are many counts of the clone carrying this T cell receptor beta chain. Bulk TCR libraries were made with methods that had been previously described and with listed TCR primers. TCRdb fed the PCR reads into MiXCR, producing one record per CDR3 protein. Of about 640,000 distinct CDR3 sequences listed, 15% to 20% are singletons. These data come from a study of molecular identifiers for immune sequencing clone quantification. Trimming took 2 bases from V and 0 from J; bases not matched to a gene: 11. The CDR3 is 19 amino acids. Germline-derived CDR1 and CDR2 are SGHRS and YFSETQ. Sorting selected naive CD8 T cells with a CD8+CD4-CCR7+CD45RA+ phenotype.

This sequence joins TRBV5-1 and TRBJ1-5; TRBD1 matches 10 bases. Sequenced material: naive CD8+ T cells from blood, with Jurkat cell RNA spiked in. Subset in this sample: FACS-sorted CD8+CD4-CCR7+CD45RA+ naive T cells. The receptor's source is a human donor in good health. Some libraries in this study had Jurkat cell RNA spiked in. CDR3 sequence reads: CASSFKISGTGDSNQPQHF. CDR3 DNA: TGCGCCAGCAGCTTCAAGATCTCCGGGACAGGGGATAGCAATCAGCCCCAGCATTTT.